This T cell receptor (beta chain) was sequenced during a study of blood T cell repertoires in COVID-19. Whole-study context: The origin of the acute and convalescent COVID-19 samples was the United States, Italy and Spain. The analysed material was cDNA or gDNA that came from T cells, B-cell-depleted T cells, or PBMCs.

The CDR3 contains 15 residues. Germline V CDR1 and CDR2: LNHNV, YYDKDF (reference sequence). V was clipped by 4 bases and J by 0 bases; unmatched bases: 6. Original processing notes: Nucleated cell number was recorded as an estimate derived from reference gene primer amplification. The protocol was immunoSEQ multiplex PCR, while the TCRdb copy is restricted to in-frame clones and leaves out a portion. V, J and clone size reflect that table, while D and trimming were determined from the DNA. The sample has approximately 31,000 clones; roughly nine tenths are singletons. This TCR was recovered from a man aged 60 to 75 with acute or convalescent COVID-19. V usage is TRBV15 and J usage is TRBJ2-7, with 7 bases matching TRBD1. Specimen: peripheral blood. The CDR3 is CATSMPGQLSYEQYF. CDR3 DNA: TGTGCCACCAGCATGCCGGGACAGCTCTCCTACGAGCAGTACTTC.